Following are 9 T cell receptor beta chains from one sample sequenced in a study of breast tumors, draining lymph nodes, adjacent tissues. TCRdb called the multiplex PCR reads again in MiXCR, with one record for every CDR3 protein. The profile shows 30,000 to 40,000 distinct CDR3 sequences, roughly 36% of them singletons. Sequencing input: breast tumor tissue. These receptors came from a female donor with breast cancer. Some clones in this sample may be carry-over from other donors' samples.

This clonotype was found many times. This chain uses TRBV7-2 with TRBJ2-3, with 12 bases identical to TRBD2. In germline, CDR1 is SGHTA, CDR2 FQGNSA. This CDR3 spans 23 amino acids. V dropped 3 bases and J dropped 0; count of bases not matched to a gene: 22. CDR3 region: CASSFILLITGTSGPSSTDTQYF. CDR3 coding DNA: TGTGCCAGCAGCTTTATCCTGCTTATAACCGGGACTAGCGGGCCCTCTAGCACAGATACGCAGTATTTT.

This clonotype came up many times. For the CDR3, the DNA is TGTGCCACCAGTGATTCTGGACAGGGGGCCTCCTCCTACGAGCAGTACTTC. Encoded protein: CATSDSGQGASSYEQYF. V gene TRBV24-1 combines with J gene TRBJ2-7; 11 bases fit TRBD1. The CDR3 totals 17 residues. With V trimmed by 2 bases and J by 0 bases, 5 bases remained unmatched. The germline CDR1 and CDR2 sequences are KGHDR and SFDVKD.

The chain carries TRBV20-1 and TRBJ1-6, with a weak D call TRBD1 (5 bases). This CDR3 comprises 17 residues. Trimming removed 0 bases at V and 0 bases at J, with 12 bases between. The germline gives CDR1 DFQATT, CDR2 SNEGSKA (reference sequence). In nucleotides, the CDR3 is TGCAGTGCTAGAGATCGGTGGGACGGCTCCTATAATTCACCCCTCCACTTT. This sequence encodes CSARDRWDGSYNSPLHF.

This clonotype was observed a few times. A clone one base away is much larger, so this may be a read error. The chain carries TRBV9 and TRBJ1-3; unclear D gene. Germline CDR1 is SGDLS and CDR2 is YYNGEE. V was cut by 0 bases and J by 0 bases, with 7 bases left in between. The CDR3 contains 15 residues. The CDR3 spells CASSVEVSSGNTIYF. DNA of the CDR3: TGTGCCAGCAGCGTAGAGGTCAGCTCTGGAAACACCATATATTTT.

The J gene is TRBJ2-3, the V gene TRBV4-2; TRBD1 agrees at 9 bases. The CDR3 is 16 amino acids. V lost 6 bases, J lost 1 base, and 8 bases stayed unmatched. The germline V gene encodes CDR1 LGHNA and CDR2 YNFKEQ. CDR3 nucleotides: TGTGCCAGCAGGCCCCGACAGGGGGTGGGCACAGATACGCAGTATTTT. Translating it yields CASRPRQGVGTDTQYF.

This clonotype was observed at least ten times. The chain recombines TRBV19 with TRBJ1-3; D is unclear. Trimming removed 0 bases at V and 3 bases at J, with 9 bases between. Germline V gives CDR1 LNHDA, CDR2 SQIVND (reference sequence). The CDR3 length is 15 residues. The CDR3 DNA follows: TGTGCCAGTAGTATAGATGGGCGTGGTGGAAACACCATATATTTT. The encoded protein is CASSIDGRGGNTIYF.

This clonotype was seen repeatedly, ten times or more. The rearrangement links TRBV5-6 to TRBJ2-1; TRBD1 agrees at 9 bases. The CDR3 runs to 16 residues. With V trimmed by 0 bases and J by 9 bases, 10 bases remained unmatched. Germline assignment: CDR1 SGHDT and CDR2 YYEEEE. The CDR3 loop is CASSLVPGQGNTEQFF. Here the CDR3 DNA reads TGTGCCAGCAGCTTGGTTCCGGGACAGGGAAACACTGAGCAGTTCTTC.

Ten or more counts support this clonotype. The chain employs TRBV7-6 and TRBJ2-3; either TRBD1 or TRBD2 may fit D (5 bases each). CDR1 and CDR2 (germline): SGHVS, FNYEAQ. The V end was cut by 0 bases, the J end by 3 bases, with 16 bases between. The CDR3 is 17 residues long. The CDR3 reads CASSLAAFGAGTDTQYF. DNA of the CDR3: TGTGCCAGCAGCTTAGCGGCGTTCGGGGCAGGGACAGATACGCAGTATTTT.

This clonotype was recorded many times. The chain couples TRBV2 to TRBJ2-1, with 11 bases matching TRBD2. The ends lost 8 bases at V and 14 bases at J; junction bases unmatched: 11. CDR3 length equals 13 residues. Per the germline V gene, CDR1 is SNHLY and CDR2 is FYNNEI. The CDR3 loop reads CASRLTSGKREFF. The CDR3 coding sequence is TGTGCCAGCCGGCTGACTAGCGGGAAGAGGGAGTTCTTC. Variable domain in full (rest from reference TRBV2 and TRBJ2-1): EPEVTQTPSHQVTQMGQEVILRCVPISNHLYFYWYRQILGQKVEFLVSFYNNEISEKSEIFDDQFSVERPDGSNFTLKIRSTKLEDSAMYFCASRLTSGKREFFGPGTRLTVL.